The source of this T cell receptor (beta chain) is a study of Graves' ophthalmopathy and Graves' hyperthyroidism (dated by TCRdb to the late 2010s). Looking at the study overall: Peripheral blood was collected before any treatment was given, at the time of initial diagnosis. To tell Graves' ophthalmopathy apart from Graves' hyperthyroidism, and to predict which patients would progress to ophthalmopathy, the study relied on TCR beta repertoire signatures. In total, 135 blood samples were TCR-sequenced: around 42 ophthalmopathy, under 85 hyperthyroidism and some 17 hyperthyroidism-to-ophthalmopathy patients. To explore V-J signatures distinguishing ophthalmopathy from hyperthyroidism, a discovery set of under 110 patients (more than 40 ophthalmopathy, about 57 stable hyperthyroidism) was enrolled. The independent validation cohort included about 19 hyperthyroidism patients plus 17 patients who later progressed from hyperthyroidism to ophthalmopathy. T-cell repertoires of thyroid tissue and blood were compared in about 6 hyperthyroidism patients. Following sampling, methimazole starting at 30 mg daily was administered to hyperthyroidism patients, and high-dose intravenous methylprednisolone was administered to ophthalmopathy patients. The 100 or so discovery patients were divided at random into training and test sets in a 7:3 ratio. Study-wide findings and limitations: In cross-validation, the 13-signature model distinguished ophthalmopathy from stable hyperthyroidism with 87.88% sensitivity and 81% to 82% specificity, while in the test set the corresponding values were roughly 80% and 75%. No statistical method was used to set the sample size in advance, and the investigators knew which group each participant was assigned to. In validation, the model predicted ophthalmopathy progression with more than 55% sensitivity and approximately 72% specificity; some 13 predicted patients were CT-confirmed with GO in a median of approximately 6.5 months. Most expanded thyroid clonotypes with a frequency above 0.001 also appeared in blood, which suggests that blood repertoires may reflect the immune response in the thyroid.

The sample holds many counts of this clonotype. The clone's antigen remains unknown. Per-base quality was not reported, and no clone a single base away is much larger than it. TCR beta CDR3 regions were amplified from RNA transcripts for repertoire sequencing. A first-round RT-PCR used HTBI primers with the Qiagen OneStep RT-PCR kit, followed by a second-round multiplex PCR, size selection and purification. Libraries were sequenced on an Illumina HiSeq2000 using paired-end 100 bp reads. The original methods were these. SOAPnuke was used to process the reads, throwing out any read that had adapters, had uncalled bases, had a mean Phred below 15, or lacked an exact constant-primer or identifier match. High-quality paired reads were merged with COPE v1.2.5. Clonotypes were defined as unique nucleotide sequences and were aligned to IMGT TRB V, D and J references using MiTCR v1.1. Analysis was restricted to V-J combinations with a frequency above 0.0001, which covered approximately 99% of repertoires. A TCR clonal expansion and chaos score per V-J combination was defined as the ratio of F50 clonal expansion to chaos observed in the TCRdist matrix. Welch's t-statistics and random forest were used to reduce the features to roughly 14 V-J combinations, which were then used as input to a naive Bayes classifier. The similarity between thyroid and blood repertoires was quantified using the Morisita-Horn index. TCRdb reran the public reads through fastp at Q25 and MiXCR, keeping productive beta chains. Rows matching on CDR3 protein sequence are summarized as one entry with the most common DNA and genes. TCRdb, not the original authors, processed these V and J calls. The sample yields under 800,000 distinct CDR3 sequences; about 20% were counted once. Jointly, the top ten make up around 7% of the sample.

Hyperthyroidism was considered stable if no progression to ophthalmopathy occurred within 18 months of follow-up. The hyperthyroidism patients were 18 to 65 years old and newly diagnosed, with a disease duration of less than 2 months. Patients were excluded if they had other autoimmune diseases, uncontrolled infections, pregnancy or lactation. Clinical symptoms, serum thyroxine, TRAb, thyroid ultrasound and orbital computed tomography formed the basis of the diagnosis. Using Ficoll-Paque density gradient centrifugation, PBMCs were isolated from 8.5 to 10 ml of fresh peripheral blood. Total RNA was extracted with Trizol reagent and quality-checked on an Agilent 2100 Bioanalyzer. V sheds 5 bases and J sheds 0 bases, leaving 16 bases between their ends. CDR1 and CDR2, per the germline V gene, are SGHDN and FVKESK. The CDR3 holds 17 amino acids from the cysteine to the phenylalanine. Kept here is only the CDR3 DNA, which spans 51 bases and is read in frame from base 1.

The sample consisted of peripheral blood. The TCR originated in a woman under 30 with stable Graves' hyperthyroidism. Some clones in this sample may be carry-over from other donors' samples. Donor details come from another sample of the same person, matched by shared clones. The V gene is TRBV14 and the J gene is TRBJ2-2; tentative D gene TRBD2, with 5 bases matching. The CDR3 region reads CASSSQAETTNTGELFF. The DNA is TGTGCCAGCAGCTCCCAAGCGGAGACCACGAACACCGGGGAGCTGTTTTTT.